One sample yielded the 23 T cell receptor beta chains listed below, sequenced in a study of blood T cell repertoires in COVID-19. Sequencing was performed with immunoSEQ multiplex PCR; in TCRdb, only in-frame clones are kept and a portion is missing. The sample lists under 200,000 clones; 60% to 85% were seen once. Sequencing was performed on peripheral blood. The receptors were sampled from a man in his 70s with acute or convalescent COVID-19.

In its sample, this clone was seen once. The CDR3 sequence: CASTVWDRYTGELFF. The CDR3 DNA reads as TGTGCCAGCACCGTCTGGGACAGATACACCGGGGAGCTGTTTTTT. This sequence joins TRBV6-5 and TRBJ2-2; 7 bases are a match to TRBD1. Germline loops: CDR1 MNHEY, CDR2 SVGAGI. The V segment lost 7 bases and the J segment 3 bases; nucleotides outside the gene matches: 8. The CDR3 runs to 15 residues.

This sequence joins TRBV28 and TRBJ2-7; possible D gene TRBD1, 6 bases. V lost 7 bases and J 0 bases, leaving 22 bases between the germline ends. Germline CDR1 and CDR2: MDHEN and SYDVKM. The CDR3 spans 17 residues. The CDR3 sequence is CASKPGHVPLSSYEQYF. The CDR3 bases are TGTGCCAGCAAACCGGGACACGTACCTTTAAGCTCCTACGAGCAGTACTTC. Looking up the rest from reference TRBV28 and TRBJ2-7 gives the full variable domain: DVKVTQSSRYLVKRTGEKVFLECVQDMDHENMFWYRQDPGLGLRLIYFSYDVKMKEKGDIPEGYSVSREKKERFSLILESASTNQTSMYLCASKPGHVPLSSYEQYFGPGTRLTVT.

In this sample, this clone turned up a few times. J is TRBJ2-6 and V is TRBV5-1; a weak D match, TRBD1 (6 bases). Germline V gene lookup returns CDR1 SGHRS and CDR2 YFSETQ. V shed 4 bases and J shed 0 bases, with 17 bases lying between them. The CDR3 runs to 18 residues. Written as DNA, the CDR3 is TGCGCCAGCAGCCCCGATGACAGGACCTCCTCTGGGGCCAACGTCCTGACTTTC. Amino acids: CASSPDDRTSSGANVLTF.

This chain connects TRBV18 to TRBJ1-2; D remains unclear. CDR3 length: 19 amino acids. In germline, CDR1 is KGHSH, CDR2 LQKENI. V shed 6 bases and J shed 4 bases, with 30 bases lying between them. The CDR3 sequence: CASSPRRTSYRGPLYGYTF. The CDR3 nucleotides are TGTGCCAGCTCGCCGCGGCGTACGTCCTATCGGGGTCCCCTCTATGGCTACACCTTC.

This clone was counted between two and nine times. CDR3 amino acids: CASSLGSYEQYF. DNA of the CDR3: TGTGCCAGCAGCCTCGGGTCCTACGAGCAGTACTTC. The rearrangement joins TRBV7-9 to TRBJ2-7; D call uncertain. CDR3 length equals 12 residues. Trimming left V 5 bases short and J 1 base short, with 6 bases between. Germline loops: CDR1 SEHNR, CDR2 FQNEAQ (reference sequence).

The chain is built from TRBV5-1 and TRBJ1-4; no reliable D call. Germline-derived CDR1 and CDR2 are SGHRS and YFSETQ. Trimming shortened V by 0 bases and J by 8 bases, and 8 bases separated the two germline ends. CDR3 length: 13 amino acids. The CDR3 is CASSLGRREKLFF. The CDR3 nucleotides read TGCGCCAGCAGCTTGGGTCGTCGGGAAAAACTGTTTTTT.

This chain joins TRBV28 and TRBJ2-3, with TRBD2 matching over 12 bases. The germline V gene encodes CDR1 MDHEN and CDR2 SYDVKM. Trimming took 4 bases from V and 4 from J; bases not matched to a gene: 6. The CDR3 totals 16 residues. The CDR3 coding sequence is TGTGCCAGCAGTTCACCGACTAGCGGGAGAGCAGATACGCAGTATTTT. It encodes CASSSPTSGRADTQYF.

The CDR3 DNA sequence: TGTGCCAGTAGAACAGGTGAGGGGGCAGGCGAGCAGTACTTC. Its protein product is CASRTGEGAGEQYF. The V gene is TRBV19, the J gene TRBJ2-7; 7 nucleotides match TRBD1. V shed 6 bases and J 6 bases; nucleotides not matched to a gene: 11. The length of the CDR3 is 14 residues. CDR1 is LNHDA and CDR2 is SQIVND in the germline V gene (reference sequence).

The V gene is TRBV14, the J gene TRBJ2-3; 11 bases agree with TRBD1. The trim removed 0 bases at V and 4 bases at J, leaving 9 bases unmatched. Germline lookup yields CDR1 SGHDN and CDR2 FVKESK. The CDR3 sequence is 18 residues long. This chain's CDR3 is CASSQDLPGQGESDTQYF. CDR3 sequence (DNA): TGTGCCAGCAGCCAAGACCTCCCGGGACAGGGGGAATCAGATACGCAGTATTTT.

The V and J genes are TRBV12-3 or TRBV12-4 and TRBJ2-1, with D possibly being TRBD1 (6 bases). The germline V and J ends were trimmed by 5 bases and 10 bases, with 9 bases remaining between them. The CDR3 totals 11 residues. The DNA of the CDR3 is TGTGCCAGCAGTCCCGGGACAGAGCAGTTCTTC. It yields the protein CASSPGTEQFF.

The chain couples TRBV11-3 to TRBJ2-2, with 8 bases matching TRBD1. Germline V CDR1 and CDR2: SGHNT, YENEEA. The CDR3 is 14 amino acids. Trimming cost V 3 bases and J 7 bases; bases outside gene matches: 4. CDR3 nucleotide sequence: TGTGCCAGCAGCTTCAGGGGGCAGAACGGGGAGCTGTTTTTT. This codes for CASSFRGQNGELFF.

The count of this clone is one. The chain carries TRBV28 and TRBJ1-5; D is unresolved. V lost 3 bases to trimming and J lost 7 bases, with 13 bases between them. Germline assignment: CDR1 MDHEN and CDR2 SYDVKM. The CDR3 has 14 amino acids. The DNA for the CDR3 is TGTGCCAGCAGTTTGCACCTACCGAACCAGCCCCAGCATTTT. It yields the protein CASSLHLPNQPQHF.

The chain is built from TRBV29-1 and TRBJ2-3, with D tentatively TRBD2 (6 bases). This CDR3 is 11 amino acids long. V lost 7 bases and J 6 bases, leaving 11 bases between the germline ends. CDR1 and CDR2 from the germline V gene are SQVTM and ANQGSEA. The CDR3 loop reads CSETSSDTQYF. The CDR3 DNA reads as TGCAGCGAGACTAGTTCCGATACGCAGTATTTT.

This chain uses TRBV6-5 with TRBJ1-4, with unresolved D. The CDR3 sequence is 13 residues long. The ends were cut back, 6 bases at V and 2 bases at J, with 7 bases in the middle. Germline lookup yields CDR1 MNHEY and CDR2 SVGAGI. The CDR3 sequence is CASRDGTNEKLFF. The CDR3 DNA reads TGTGCCAGCAGAGACGGGACTAATGAAAAACTGTTTTTT.

V is TRBV10-3 and J is TRBJ2-7; D is possibly TRBD1 (6 bases). V was clipped by 6 bases and J by 2 bases, with 14 bases between them. CDR3 length: 14 residues. Germline V lookup: CDR1 ENHRY, CDR2 SYGVKD. The CDR3 region has the DNA TGTGCCATCAGGAAGGACAGTCCTCCCTACGAGCAGTACTTC. Translating it yields CAIRKDSPPYEQYF.

V is TRBV5-6 and J is TRBJ2-1; 16 bases fit TRBD2. In germline, CDR1 is SGHDT, CDR2 YYEEEE. The junction had 7 bases not matched to a gene; V was cut back by 3 bases and J by 7 bases. The CDR3 consists of 17 residues. CDR3 nucleotides: TGTGCCAGCAGCTGGGGACTAGCGGGAGGGAATAATAATGAGCAGTTCTTC. Translating it yields CASSWGLAGGNNNEQFF.

This chain links TRBV3-1 (or the pseudogene TRBV3-2) with TRBJ2-3; tentative D call: TRBD2 (5 bases). V lost 0 bases to trimming and J lost 5 bases, with 12 bases between them. In germline, CDR1 is LGHDT, CDR2 YNNKEL (reference sequence). The CDR3 loop spans 15 amino acids. CDR3 residues: CASSQDQAAVDTQYF. DNA for the CDR3: TGTGCCAGCAGCCAAGACCAAGCGGCCGTAGATACGCAGTATTTT.

The rearrangement uses TRBV5-6 and TRBJ1-2; D gene ambiguous. The CDR3 loop spans 16 amino acids. Germline-derived CDR1 and CDR2 are SGHDT and YYEEEE. Trimming pared 1 base from V and 2 bases from J, leaving 15 bases between. The CDR3 region is CASSLKVLAKNYGYTF. CDR3 sequence (DNA): TGTGCCAGCAGCTTGAAAGTTCTAGCCAAGAACTATGGCTACACCTTC.

This sequence joins TRBV29-1 and TRBJ1-1; D is ambiguous. The CDR3 has 13 residues. From germline, CDR1 is SQVTM and CDR2 ANQGSEA. V gave up 5 bases and J gave up 0 bases, with 10 bases separating them. The CDR3 region is CSVLRQLNTEAFF. Written as DNA, the CDR3 is TGCAGCGTTCTAAGACAACTGAACACTGAAGCTTTCTTT.

This clone was seen once. The V and J genes are TRBV11-3 and TRBJ2-7; 8 nucleotides agree with TRBD2. In germline, CDR1 is SGHNT, CDR2 YENEEA. With 5 bases clipped from V and 5 bases from J, the junction kept 5 bases outside the gene matches. The CDR3 runs 13 residues. The CDR3 DNA is TGTGCCAGCAGCCTACGTAGCGGGAACGAGCAGTACTTC. This encodes CASSLRSGNEQYF. Based on the CDR3 plus reference TRBV11-3 and TRBJ2-7, the full variable domain is EAGVVQSPRYKIIEKKQPVAFWCNPISGHNTLYWYLQNLGQGPELLIRYENEEAVDDSQLPKDRFSAERLKGVDSTLKIQPAELGDSAVYLCASSLRSGNEQYFGPGTRLTVT.

CDR3 protein: CASSLNTGTNYGYTF. CDR3 coding DNA: TGTGCCAGCAGCTTAAATACCGGGACAAACTATGGCTACACCTTC. The genes are TRBV11-3 and TRBJ1-2; TRBD1 is a possible D gene (6 bases). The CDR3 has 15 residues. The germline V and J ends were trimmed by 2 bases and 2 bases, with 12 bases remaining between them. In germline, CDR1 is SGHNT, CDR2 YENEEA. The whole variable domain, filled in from reference TRBV11-3 and TRBJ1-2, reads EAGVVQSPRYKIIEKKQPVAFWCNPISGHNTLYWYLQNLGQGPELLIRYENEEAVDDSQLPKDRFSAERLKGVDSTLKIQPAELGDSAVYLCASSLNTGTNYGYTFGSGTRLTVV.

V usage is TRBV7-9 and J usage is TRBJ2-5, with 7 bases matching TRBD1. V shed 5 bases and J 4 bases; nucleotides not matched to a gene: 7. The CDR3 totals 14 residues. The germline CDR1 and CDR2 sequences are SEHNR and FQNEAQ (reference sequence). The CDR3 bases are TGTGCCAGCAGCCTTCAGGGGGTTAGAGAGACCCAGTACTTC. Protein: CASSLQGVRETQYF.

The rearrangement joins TRBV20-1 to TRBJ2-7; tentatively, D is TRBD2 (6 bases). The CDR3 sequence is 15 residues long. Germline V gene data show CDR1 as DFQATT and CDR2 as SNEGSKA (reference sequence). V dropped 3 bases and J dropped 1 base, with 16 bases sitting between them. In DNA, the CDR3 is TGCAGTGCTAGTCTCGCCGGGAGCCTTTCCTACGAGCAGTACTTC. Its translation: CSASLAGSLSYEQYF.